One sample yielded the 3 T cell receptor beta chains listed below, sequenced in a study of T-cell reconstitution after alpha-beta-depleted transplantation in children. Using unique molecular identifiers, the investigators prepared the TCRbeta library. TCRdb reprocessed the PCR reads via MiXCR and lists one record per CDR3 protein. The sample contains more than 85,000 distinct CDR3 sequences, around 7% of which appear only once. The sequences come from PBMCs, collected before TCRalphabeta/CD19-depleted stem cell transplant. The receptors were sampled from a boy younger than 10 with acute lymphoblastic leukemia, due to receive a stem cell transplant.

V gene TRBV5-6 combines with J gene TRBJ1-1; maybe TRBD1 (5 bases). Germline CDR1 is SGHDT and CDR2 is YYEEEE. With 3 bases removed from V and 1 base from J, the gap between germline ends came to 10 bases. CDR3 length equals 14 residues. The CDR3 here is CASSWGRRNTEAFF. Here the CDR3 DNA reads TGTGCCAGCAGCTGGGGACGGAGGAACACTGAAGCTTTCTTT.

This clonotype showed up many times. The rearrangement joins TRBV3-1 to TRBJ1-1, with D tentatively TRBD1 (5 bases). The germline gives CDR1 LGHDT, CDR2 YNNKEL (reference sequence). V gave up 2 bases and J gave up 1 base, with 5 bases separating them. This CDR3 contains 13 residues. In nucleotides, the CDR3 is TGTGCCAGCAGCCAACAGGGGAACACTGAAGCTTTCTTT. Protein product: CASSQQGNTEAFF. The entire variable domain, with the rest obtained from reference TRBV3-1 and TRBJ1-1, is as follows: DTAVSQTPKYLVTQMGNDKSIKCEQNLGHDTMYWYKQDSKKFLKIMFSYNNKELIINETVPNRFSPKSPDKAHLNLHINSLELGDSAVYFCASSQQGNTEAFFGQGTRLTVV.

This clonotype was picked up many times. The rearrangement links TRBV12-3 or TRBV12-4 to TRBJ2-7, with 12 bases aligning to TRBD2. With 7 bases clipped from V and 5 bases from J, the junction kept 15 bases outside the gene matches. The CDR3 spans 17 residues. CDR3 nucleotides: TGTGCCAGCACCTCTCTAGCGGGGGGGCCCGATTTGGACGAGCAGTACTTC. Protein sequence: CASTSLAGGPDLDEQYF.